The clone carrying this T cell receptor beta chain was counted many times. Its antigen is as yet unknown. Amplification targeted TCR beta CDR3 regions from RNA transcripts. The HTBI primer set drove a first-round RT-PCR of the TCR CDR3. MiXCR, run by TCRdb on the multiplex PCR reads, gives a single entry per CDR3 protein. The top ten hold around 5.4% of the sample, which has about 580,000 distinct CDR3 sequences, 14% seen once. The CDR3 runs 15 residues. Unmatched junction bases numbered 6, after V lost 6 bases and J lost 5 bases. Germline V lookup: CDR1 ENHRY, CDR2 SYGVKD. Investigators excluded patients with uncontrolled infection, other autoimmune disease, pregnancy or lactation. This sample was included in a study of T cells in Graves' hyperthyroidism and ophthalmopathy. General study results and limits: Blood held most thyroid clonotypes expanded above 0.001 frequency.

The specimen was blood. This TCR was sampled from a woman under 40 with Graves' hyperthyroidism that later progressed to Graves' ophthalmopathy. J is TRBJ1-6 and V is TRBV10-3, with 8 bases identical to TRBD1. This CDR3 is CAIRATGGNNSPLHF. CDR3 DNA sequence: TGTGCCATCAGAGCTACAGGGGGTAATAATTCACCCCTCCACTTT.